This T cell receptor (beta chain) came from a study of control samples from healthy donors and cancer patients. Germline V CDR1 and CDR2: MDHEN, SYDVKM. V was pared by 7 bases and J by 8 bases, with 14 bases between. This CDR3 spans 12 amino acids. Sequencing used immunoSEQ multiplex PCR; TCRdb keeps in-frame clones, though not all of them. The repertoire consists of some 100,000 clones, with 75% to 90% occurring once and the leading ten covering about 8%. Specimen: blood. The rearrangement uses TRBV28 and TRBJ1-2; D is possibly TRBD1 (6 bases). The sequence derives from a young man in good health. CDR3 coding DNA: TGTGCCAGCATCTCGGGGGCAGAGGGCTACACCTTC. Its translation is CASISGAEGYTF.